These 4 T cell receptor beta chains originate from one sample sequenced in a study of blood T cell repertoires in COVID-19 (dated by TCRdb to 2018 to 2021). Library preparation used the immunoSEQ multiplex PCR assay. TCRdb holds this immuneACCESS table with in-frame rearrangements only. Some clones are missing; in checked studies, unresolved V genes explain under half, and the rest has no known cause. This sample lists some 98,000 clones; roughly 80% were detected once. The ten largest clones add up to about a tenth of the sample. Input material: peripheral blood. These TCRs come from a man between 70 and 80 years old with active or convalescent COVID-19.

This clone was recorded a few times. The CDR3 loop is CASSQGVSGAGELFF. CDR3 coding DNA: TGCGCCAGCAGCCAAGGCGTCTCGGGGGCCGGGGAGCTGTTTTTT. The J gene is TRBJ2-2, the V gene TRBV4-1; the D gene is possibly TRBD2 (6 bases). V was cut by 1 base and J by 6 bases, with 12 bases left in between. The germline V gene encodes CDR1 MGHRA and CDR2 YSYEKL. CDR3 length equals 15 residues.

The genes are TRBV19 and TRBJ1-3; D is ambiguous. This CDR3 is built from 14 residues. Trimming took 6 bases from V and 2 from J, leaving 11 bases between them. Germline CDR1 is LNHDA and CDR2 is SQIVND (reference sequence). The CDR3: CASRQGSTGNTIYF. The CDR3 DNA reads TGTGCCAGTAGACAAGGGAGTACTGGAAACACCATATATTTT.

V gene TRBV19 combines with J gene TRBJ2-7; D is perhaps TRBD2 (7 bases). The CDR3 covers 15 residues. Per germline, CDR1 LNHDA and CDR2 SQIVND (reference sequence). Trimming left V 5 bases short and J 1 base short, with 15 bases between. CDR3 amino acids: CASSSGGLSSYEQYF. CDR3 coding DNA: TGTGCCAGTAGTTCGGGGGGCTTAAGTTCCTACGAGCAGTACTTC.

A remark on this clone: At the DNA level, this CDR3 is encoded by other sequences in the same sample as well. The V call is TRBV4-2, the J call TRBJ1-1, with D uncertain. V lost 1 base and J lost 3, with 12 bases in between. Germline CDR1 is LGHNA and CDR2 is YNFKEQ. The CDR3 extends over 15 amino acids. CDR3 DNA sequence: TGTGCCAGCAGCCAAGGGCAGGTCGGGGACACTGAAGCTTTCTTT. It yields the protein CASSQGQVGDTEAFF.